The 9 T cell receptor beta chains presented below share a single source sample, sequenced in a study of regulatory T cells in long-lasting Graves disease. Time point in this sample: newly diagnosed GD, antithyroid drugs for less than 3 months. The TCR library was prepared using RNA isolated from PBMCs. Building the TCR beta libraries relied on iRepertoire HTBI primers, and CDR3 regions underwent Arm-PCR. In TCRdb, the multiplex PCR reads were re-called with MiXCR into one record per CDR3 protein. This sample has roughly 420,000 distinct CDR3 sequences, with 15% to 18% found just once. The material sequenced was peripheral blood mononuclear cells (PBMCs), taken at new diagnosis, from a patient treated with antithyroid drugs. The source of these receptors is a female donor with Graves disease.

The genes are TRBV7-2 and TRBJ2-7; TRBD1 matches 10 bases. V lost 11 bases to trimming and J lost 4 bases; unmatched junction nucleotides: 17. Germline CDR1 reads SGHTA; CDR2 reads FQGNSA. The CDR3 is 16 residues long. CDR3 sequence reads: CACSGDGTGDRYEQYF. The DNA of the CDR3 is TGTGCCTGCTCTGGGGACGGGACAGGGGATCGATACGAGCAGTACTTC. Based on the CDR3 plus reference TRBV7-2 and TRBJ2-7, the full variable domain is GAGVSQSPSNKVTEKGKDVELRCDPISGHTALYWYRQSLGQGLEFLIYFQGNSAPDKSGLPSDRFSAERTGGSVSTLTIQRTQQEDSAVYLCACSGDGTGDRYEQYFGPGTRLTVT.

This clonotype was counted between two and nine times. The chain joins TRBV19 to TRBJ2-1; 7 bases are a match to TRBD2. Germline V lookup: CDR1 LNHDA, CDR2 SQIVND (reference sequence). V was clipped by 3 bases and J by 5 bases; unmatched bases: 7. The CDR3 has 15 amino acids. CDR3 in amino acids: CASSISGEGHNEQFF. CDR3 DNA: TGTGCCAGTAGTATCTCGGGGGAGGGACACAATGAGCAGTTCTTC.

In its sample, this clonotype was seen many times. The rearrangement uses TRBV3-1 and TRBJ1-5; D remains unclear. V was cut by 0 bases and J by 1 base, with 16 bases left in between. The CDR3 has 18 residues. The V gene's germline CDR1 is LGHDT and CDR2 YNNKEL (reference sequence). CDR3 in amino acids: CASSQDPRRKGSNQPQHF. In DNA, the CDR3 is TGTGCCAGCAGCCAAGATCCACGGCGAAAGGGAAGCAATCAGCCCCAGCATTTT.

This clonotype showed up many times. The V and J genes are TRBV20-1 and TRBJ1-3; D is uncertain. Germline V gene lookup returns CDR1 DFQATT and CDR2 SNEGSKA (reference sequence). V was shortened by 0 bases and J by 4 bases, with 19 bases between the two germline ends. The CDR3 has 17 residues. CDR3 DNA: TGCAGTGCTAGAGATTTTTCGGGATCTCTAAAGGGAAACACCATATATTTT. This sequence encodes CSARDFSGSLKGNTIYF.

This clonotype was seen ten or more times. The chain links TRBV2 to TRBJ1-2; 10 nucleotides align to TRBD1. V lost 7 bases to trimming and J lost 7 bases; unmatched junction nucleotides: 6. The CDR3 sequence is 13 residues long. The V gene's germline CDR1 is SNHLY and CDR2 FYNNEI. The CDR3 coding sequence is TGTGCCAGCAAATCCGACAGGGGGCTTGGCTACACCTTC. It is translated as CASKSDRGLGYTF.

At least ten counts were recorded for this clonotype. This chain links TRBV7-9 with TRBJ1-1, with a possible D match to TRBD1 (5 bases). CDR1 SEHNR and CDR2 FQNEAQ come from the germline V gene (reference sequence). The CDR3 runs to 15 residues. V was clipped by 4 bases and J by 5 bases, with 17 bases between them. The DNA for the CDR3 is TGTGCCAGCAGCTCGGCCCGGACAACATTAACTGAAGCTTTCTTT. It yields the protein CASSSARTTLTEAFF.

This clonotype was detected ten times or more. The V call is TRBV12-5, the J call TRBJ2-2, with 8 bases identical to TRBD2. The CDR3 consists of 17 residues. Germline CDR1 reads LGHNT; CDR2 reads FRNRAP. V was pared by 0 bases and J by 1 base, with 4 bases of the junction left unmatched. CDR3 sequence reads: CASGLVRREVNTGELFF. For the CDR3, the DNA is TGTGCTAGTGGTTTGGTACGGCGGGAGGTGAACACCGGGGAGCTGTTTTTT.

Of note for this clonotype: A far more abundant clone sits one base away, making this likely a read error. The chain's CDR3 is CACSLGGQFNEKLFF. As DNA, the CDR3 is TGTGCCTGCAGCTTAGGTGGACAGTTCAATGAAAAACTGTTTTTT. The chain recombines TRBV7-2 with TRBJ1-4, with TRBD1 as a possible D gene (6 bases). The CDR3 consists of 15 residues. CDR1 is SGHTA, CDR2 FQGNSA, per germline.

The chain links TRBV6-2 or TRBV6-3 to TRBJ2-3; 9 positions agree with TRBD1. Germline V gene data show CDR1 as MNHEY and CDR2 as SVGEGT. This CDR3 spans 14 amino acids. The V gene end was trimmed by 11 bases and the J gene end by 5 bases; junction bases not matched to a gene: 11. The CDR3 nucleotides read TGTGCCGGCGGGACAGGGAAGTTTGGAGATACGCAGTATTTT. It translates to CAGGTGKFGDTQYF.